One T cell receptor (beta chain) is described in this entry. This clonotype has just a few counts. Its antigen specificity is not known. Base qualities are not provided; no much larger clone lies one nucleotide away. These data come from a study of T-cell reconstitution after alpha-beta-depleted transplantation in children (TCRdb year 2016). About the full investigation: Using TCR repertoire profiling, the study followed T-cell immune reconstitution in a quantitative way in children after TCRalphabeta/CD19-depleted allogeneic hematopoietic cell transplantation.

The library was produced with PCR. These reads were obtained on an Illumina HiSeq 2500. TCR library preparation used molecular barcoding, with unique molecular identifiers applied to normalize quantification of the TCRbeta repertoire. TCRdb's own reprocessing of the public reads used fastp at Q25 and MiXCR and kept productive beta chains. Rows are combined by CDR3 protein, so each entry shows the most common genes and DNA. This sample lists a few hundred thousand distinct CDR3 sequences; approximately 10% were detected once. The ten largest account for 4.5% to 7% of the sample. The material sequenced was PBMCs from the stem cell graft donor, taken from the stem cell graft. This clonotype was obtained from a human donor who donated a stem cell graft to a child with acute myeloid leukemia.

The CDR3 in this case is CASSLVIGGETQYF. The DNA sequence reads TGCGCCAGCAGCTTGGTCATTGGGGGAGAGACCCAGTACTTC. The rearrangement combines TRBV5-1 with TRBJ2-5, with the D call perhaps TRBD1 or TRBD2, each one matching 5 bases. The junction shows trimming of 0 bases on V and 4 bases on J, plus 10 bases between the germline ends. CDR1 is given as SGHRS and CDR2 as YFSETQ, both from the germline V gene. Including the terminal cysteine and phenylalanine, the CDR3 comprises 14 residues. Only the CDR3 portion is preserved as DNA: 42 bases, with reading frame beginning at the first base.